This TCR beta chain came from a study of vaccination and CD4 T cells after COVID-19. Study as a whole: Six men and four women formed the convalescents, two being Hispanic. Study-wide points: A nonsignificant median increase from about 22 to 38 SARS-CoV-2-reactive clonotypes was observed.

On this clonotype itself: What it binds is unknown.

Once obtained from cultured CD4+ T cells, the DNA was sequenced using the Oncomine TCR Beta short-read assay. One entry per CDR3 protein results from TCRdb running MiXCR on the PCR reads. This table holds around 25,000 distinct CDR3 sequences, 25% to 30% found once. This sample's time point: late sampling 161 to 241 days after vaccination in three convalescent patients. Treatment of the sample: approximately 9-day PBMC culture with coronavirus spike peptide pools or control peptides (ViraFEST assay). TCRs were sequenced by ViraFEST after antigen-specific T cells had been expanded with peptide pools. This CDR3 is 15 amino acids long. The V gene's germline CDR1 is SGHRS and CDR2 YFSETQ. V shed 4 bases and J 6 bases; nucleotides not matched to a gene: 13.

Sequencing was performed on CD4+ T cells from blood, cultured in vitro, taken about 7 months after SARS-CoV-2 vaccination. This clonotype originated in a human donor who had recovered from COVID-19. J is TRBJ2-7 and V is TRBV5-1, with 7 nucleotides matching TRBD1. CDR3 region: CASSPTGEPSREQYF. The CDR3 region has the DNA TGCGCCAGCAGCCCCACAGGGGAACCCTCCCGCGAGCAGTACTTC.